This entry is about one T cell receptor beta chain. Its antigen is unknown. This sample was taken from a study of cytomegalovirus exposure and HLA in healthy donors. Study in general: Within an early data release were about 85 million unique TCRs drawn from HLA-typed donors.

The study, taken as a whole, reports: The study dropped some indistinguishable V segments, TRBV6-2 and TRBV6-3 among them.

The PCR had 60 Vbeta and 13 Jbeta primers. Here immunoSEQ multiplex PCR was the method, and the copy in TCRdb shows in-frame clones only, minus some. The sample gives some 150,000 clones, around 83% of which show up once; roughly 8.2% is in the top ten. The CDR3 covers 15 residues. Per the germline V gene, CDR1 is SGDLS and CDR2 is YYNGEE. With 0 bases clipped from V and 6 bases from J, the junction kept 7 bases outside the gene matches. The study sampled nominally healthy donors, though unrecorded immune exposures were likely. Sequenced material: PBMCs. The rearrangement uses TRBV9 and TRBJ2-3, with 7 positions matching TRBD2. The source of this sequence is a woman aged 45-60 years in good health and CMV-seropositive. CDR3 in DNA: TGTGCCAGCAGCGTAGCGGGAGGCCTACTGGATACGCAGTATTTT. Residues: CASSVAGGLLDTQYF.